This entry features one T cell receptor (beta chain) sequence. Its specificity is unknown. Certain patients, namely those with other autoimmune diseases, uncontrolled infections, pregnancy or lactation, were excluded. This sample stems from a study of Graves' ophthalmopathy and Graves' hyperthyroidism. Study details: The collection of peripheral blood took place at initial diagnosis, before any treatment. Study-wide points: Classification of ophthalmopathy versus stable hyperthyroidism by a 13-signature model yielded about 88% sensitivity and just under 84% specificity. Appearing in blood as well were most expanded thyroid clonotypes above 0.001 frequency.

V lost 0 bases to trimming and J lost 10 bases, with 10 bases between them. The CDR3 sequence is 12 residues long. Germline-derived CDR1 and CDR2 are DFQATT and SNEGSKA (reference sequence). Amplified TCR beta CDR3 regions were obtained using RNA transcripts as template. The first round was an RT-PCR with HTBI primers, and the second round was a multiplex PCR. TCRdb reprocessed the multiplex PCR reads with MiXCR, giving one entry per CDR3 protein. The data show roughly 400,000 distinct CDR3 sequences, around 20% seen once. The receptor comes from a woman between 18 and 30 years old with Graves' ophthalmopathy. Sequencing was carried out using peripheral blood. This chain joins TRBV20-1 and TRBJ1-5; D possibly corresponds to TRBD1 (5 bases). In DNA form, the CDR3 reads TGCAGTGCTAGAGACCAGGGATTACCCCAGCATTTT. Its protein product is CSARDQGLPQHF.